This entry lists 6 T cell receptor beta chains sequenced from one sample in a study of cytomegalovirus exposure and HLA in healthy donors. This PCR relied on a set of 60 Vbeta primers and 13 Jbeta primers. TCRdb keeps only in-frame clones here, not all; method: immunoSEQ multiplex PCR. The sample shows around 170,000 clones, around 81% of them seen only once. The specimen sequenced was PBMCs. The receptor set was obtained from a man aged 35-49 years in good health and CMV-seronegative.

This sequence joins TRBV6-8 and TRBJ2-5; D might be TRBD2 (7 bases). The J call is doubtful: the DNA matches TRBJ2-7 better. The germline V gene encodes CDR1 MNHGY and CDR2 SAAAGT. There are 18 residues in the CDR3. This CDR3 reads CASSSTREESRGPYEQYF. The CDR3 nucleotides are TGTGCCAGCAGTTCGACCCGGGAGGAAAGCCGGGGGCCCTACGAGCAGTACTTC.

J is TRBJ2-1 and V is TRBV19; D remains unclear. Trimming took off 3 bases at V and 3 bases at J, with 9 bases between the two ends. The germline V gene has CDR1 LNHDA and CDR2 SQIVND (reference sequence). The CDR3 length is 14 residues. The DNA for the CDR3 is TGTGCCAGTAGTATGCAGGCCCACTACAATGAGCAGTTCTTC. This gives the protein CASSMQAHYNEQFF.

V and J are TRBV30 and TRBJ1-2; no clear D. The V end was cut by 5 bases, the J end by 3 bases, with 10 bases between. The length of the CDR3 is 12 residues. CDR1 GTSNPN and CDR2 SVGIG come from the germline V gene (reference sequence). This CDR3 is CAWGEPDYGYTF. As DNA, the CDR3 is TGTGCCTGGGGAGAACCAGACTATGGCTACACCTTC.

This chain uses TRBV2 with TRBJ1-2, with D perhaps TRBD1 (6 bases). Trimming took 6 bases from V and 6 from J, leaving 14 bases between them. The germline V gene encodes CDR1 SNHLY and CDR2 FYNNEI. The CDR3 covers 13 residues. DNA for the CDR3: TGTGCCAGCAGCCTAGGCAGGGGAGATGGCTACACCTTC. This encodes CASSLGRGDGYTF.

V gene TRBV7-2 combines with J gene TRBJ2-3; 14 bases fit TRBD2. Germline trimming cut 5 bases from V and 6 bases from J; bases unmatched to any gene: 4. This CDR3 has 15 amino acids. Germline V gene sequence: CDR1 SGHTA, CDR2 FQGNSA. The CDR3 coding sequence is TGTGCCAGCAGCACGACTAGCGGGAGGGCTGATACGCAGTATTTT. Amino acid sequence: CASSTTSGRADTQYF.

The chain employs TRBV21-1 and TRBJ2-7; TRBD2 is taken as the D call from the table, unchecked against the DNA. TRBV21-1 is a listed pseudogene. This CDR3 comprises 15 residues. The CDR3 sequence: CASSKAREAHYEQYF. In nucleotides, the CDR3 is TGTGCCAGCAGCAAAGCACGGGAGGCCCACTACGAGCAGTACTTC.